What follows are 8 T cell receptor beta chains derived from one specimen sequenced in a study of memory CD4+ T cells and cytomegalovirus serostatus. Data came from immunoSEQ multiplex PCR; TCRdb stores just in-frame clones and leaves some out. The repertoire holds about 39,000 clones, with around 79% as singletons. The sort gate was single viable CD3+CD4+CD8-CD45RO+ cells for memory CD4+ T cells. The specimen sequenced was memory CD4+ T cells from blood. The receptors stem from an adult in good health and CMV-seronegative.

This sequence joins TRBV27 and TRBJ2-5; D is ambiguous. V lost 2 bases and J 5 bases, leaving 9 bases between the germline ends. Germline lookup yields CDR1 MNHEY and CDR2 SMNVEV (reference sequence). The CDR3 has 13 amino acids. CDR3 bases: TGTGCCAGCAGTTTAAGGCTTGCGGAGACCCAGTACTTC. Amino acid sequence: CASSLRLAETQYF.

This clone was seen a few times. The CDR3 here is CASSLGGAIGETQYF. The CDR3 DNA sequence: TGTGCCAGCAGCTTAGGGGGGGCCATAGGAGAGACCCAGTACTTC. The J gene is TRBJ2-5, the V gene TRBV7-8; TRBD1 or TRBD2 may be the D gene (6 bases each). Deletions cut 1 base from V and 4 bases from J, with 13 bases between. Germline loops: CDR1 SGHVS, CDR2 FQNEAQ. The CDR3 totals 15 residues.

The V and J genes are TRBV2 and TRBJ2-7; TRBD1 matches 10 bases. V was pared by 7 bases and J by 5 bases, with 8 bases of the junction left unmatched. CDR3 length: 14 amino acids. Looked up from germline, CDR1 is SNHLY and CDR2 is FYNNEI. CDR3: CASNKDRGQDEQYF. CDR3 bases: TGTGCCAGCAACAAAGACAGGGGGCAAGACGAGCAGTACTTC.

V and J are TRBV7-9 and TRBJ2-3; no firm D call. Trimming shortened V by 8 bases and J by 7 bases, and 10 bases separated the two germline ends. Germline V lookup: CDR1 SEHNR, CDR2 FQNEAQ (reference sequence). The CDR3 runs 11 residues. The chain's CDR3 is CASGPLHTQYF. The CDR3 nucleotides are TGTGCCAGCGGCCCCCTCCATACGCAGTATTTT.

The chain has TRBV5-1 and TRBJ2-5, with no clear D. V lost 2 bases to trimming and J lost 5 bases, with 4 bases between them. The CDR3 totals 11 residues. Germline assignment: CDR1 SGHRS and CDR2 YFSETQ. CDR3 amino acids: CASSFRETQYF. CDR3 in DNA: TGCGCCAGCAGCTTCAGGGAGACCCAGTACTTC.

The chain is built from TRBV2 and TRBJ1-1, with 8 bases fitting TRBD1. With V trimmed by 8 bases and J by 1 base, 3 bases remained unmatched. This CDR3 is 13 amino acids long. The germline V gene has CDR1 SNHLY and CDR2 FYNNEI. The CDR3 reads CASFTGGNTEAFF. The DNA for the CDR3 is TGTGCCAGCTTCACAGGGGGGAACACTGAAGCTTTCTTT.

Here the CDR3 DNA reads TGTGCCAGTAGTCCCTGGGAGAGGTTCTACGAGCAGTACTTC. It encodes CASSPWERFYEQYF. This chain links TRBV19 with TRBJ2-7; D might be TRBD2 (5 bases). Trimming took 5 bases from V and 3 from J, leaving 14 bases between them. The CDR3 length is 14 residues. Germline V gives CDR1 LNHDA, CDR2 SQIVND (reference sequence).

A few counts support this clone. The gene calls are TRBV6-5 and TRBJ1-2, with D tentatively TRBD1 (6 bases). V dropped 6 bases and J dropped 3 bases, with 14 bases sitting between them. This CDR3 region has 14 residues. Germline CDR1 reads MNHEY; CDR2 reads SVGAGI. CDR3 protein: CASSEGGKDYGYTF. CDR3 DNA: TGTGCCAGCAGCGAAGGGGGGAAGGACTATGGCTACACCTTC.